This T cell receptor beta chain came from a study of cytotoxic CD8 clonotypes in ibrutinib-treated CLL. Study context: Sequenced samples delivered averages of around 260,000 productive templates and about 90,000 productive rearrangements. Study results and caveats: Public clonotypes, an uncommon group, contracted or remained stable on treatment. Circulating CD8+ T-cell counts were tracked by baseline clonality, which exceeded that of age-matched healthy donors.

Deep sequencing aimed at 1 in 200,000 to 1 in 1 million T cells' resolution. Assay used: immunoSEQ multiplex PCR; TCRdb lists only in-frame clones, some missing. The table records 60,000 or so clones, approximately 57% of them present only once. Remarks on this clone: Its antigen is currently unknown.

The starting material was PBMCs, obtained after 12 months of ibrutinib treatment. This TCR was sampled from a human donor with chronic lymphocytic leukemia.

CDR3 nucleotide sequence: TGCGCCAGCAGCGGGCGGGACCATTACAATGAGCAGTTCTTC. Translation gives CASSGRDHYNEQFF. The chain is built from TRBV5-1 and TRBJ2-1; tentative D call: TRBD2 (6 bases). This CDR3 spans 14 amino acids. The V gene lost 4 bases and the J gene lost 4 bases, with 12 bases spanning the gap. The germline CDR1 and CDR2 sequences are SGHRS and YFSETQ.